The present T cell receptor beta chain was sequenced within a study of OX40 agonist ivuxolimab in advanced cancers. Background for the entire study: Ivuxolimab, which targeted the costimulatory receptor OX40 (CD134), was an agonistic, fully human IgG2 monoclonal antibody. A male proportion of around 81% and a mean age of 60 years, ranging from about 20 to 80, were recorded for the dose-escalation cohort. Three dose-escalation patients achieved partial responses, one with hepatocellular carcinoma and two with cutaneous melanoma. Intravenous ivuxolimab was administered to patients every 2 weeks at six dose levels: 0.01, 0.1, 0.3, 1.5, 3 and 10 mg/kg. The paper covers the monotherapy dose-escalation part of the phase I ivuxolimab trial, which included N ≈ 52 patients. The point of sequencing TCRbeta in the periphery was to test whether ivuxolimab changed TCR sequence diversity and drove clonal T-cell expansion. Among the approximately 50 dose-escalation patients, around 19 had hepatocellular carcinoma, roughly 15 melanoma, 9 renal cell carcinoma and 9 head and neck cancer. Patients were allowed to have had prior anti-PD-1, anti-PD-L1 or anti-CTLA-4 therapy, and approximately 40% of the dose-escalation patients had been treated with checkpoint inhibitors.

Regarding this clone: It lacks a known antigen. No base-level quality is on record; no much larger clone is a single base apart.

The research as a whole found: After ivuxolimab, expanded clones were on average more numerous among CD8+ T cells than among CD4+ T cells. In partial responders in the 0.1-3.0 mg/kg groups, normalized peripheral clonal expansion was found to be among the lowest, especially among CD8+ T cells. At doses of 0.1 to 3.0 mg/kg, clonal expansion of both CD4+ and CD8+ T cells in blood was seen between baseline and week 6. Low levels of normalized T-cell clonal expansion were also seen in some nonresponding patients. Which antigens the clonally expanded peripheral T cells were specific for was not determined.

The trial excluded patients who had a history of autoimmune disease or who were on systemic immunosuppression. Peripheral blood for TCR sequencing was collected from all dose cohorts at baseline, on cycle 4 day 1, and on cycle 7 day 1. Samples came from an open-label, multicenter, first-in-human phase I dose-escalation trial of ivuxolimab. Adults with locally advanced or metastatic melanoma, renal cell, hepatocellular, or head and neck squamous cell carcinoma were enrolled in the trial. Before TCR sequencing, CD4+ T cells and CD8+ T cells from peripheral blood were sorted into separate populations. Genomic DNA was isolated from the sorted cells so that the TCRbeta CDR3 region could be sequenced. TCRbeta CDR3 regions were sequenced using the immunoSEQ Assay. In TCRdb, the immuneACCESS table is reduced to in-frame sequences with V and J assigned. These tables do not hold every clone; where another copy was compared, an unresolved V gene accounts for under half, and the others remain unexplained. The table for this sample lists some 17,000 clones; roughly 89% of them were counted only once. Of the sample, around 71% is held by the ten largest clones.

Taken from cysteine to phenylalanine, the CDR3 has 15 residues. Only the CDR3 DNA stays, 45 bases, in frame from base 1. V sheds 5 bases and J sheds 0 bases, leaving 11 bases between their ends. Looking up the germline V gene (reference sequence) yields CDR1 LNHDA and CDR2 SQIVND. This specimen consisted of CD4+ or CD8+ T cells sorted from blood, obtained in a trial of the OX40 agonist ivuxolimab. This receptor was obtained from an adult with an advanced solid tumor such as melanoma, head and neck, liver or kidney cancer. The chain is encoded by TRBV19 joined to TRBJ1-3; no D gene call is confident. This receptor has the CDR3 CASSWTENSGNTIYF. The bases are TGTGCCAGTAGTTGGACGGAGAACTCTGGAAACACCATATATTTT.